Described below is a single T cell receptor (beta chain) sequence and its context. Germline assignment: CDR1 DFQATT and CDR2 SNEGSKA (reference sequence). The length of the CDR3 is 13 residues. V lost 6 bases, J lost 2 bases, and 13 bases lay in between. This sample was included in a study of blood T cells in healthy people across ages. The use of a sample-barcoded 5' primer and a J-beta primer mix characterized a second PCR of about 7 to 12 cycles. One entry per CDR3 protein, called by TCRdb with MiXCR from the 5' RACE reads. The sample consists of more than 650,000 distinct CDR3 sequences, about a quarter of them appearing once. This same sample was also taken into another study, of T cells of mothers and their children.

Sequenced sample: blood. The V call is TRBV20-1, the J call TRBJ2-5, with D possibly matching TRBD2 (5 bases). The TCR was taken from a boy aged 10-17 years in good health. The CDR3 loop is CSAAGPGQETQYF. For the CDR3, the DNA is TGCAGTGCCGCGGGCCCGGGTCAAGAGACCCAGTACTTC.